This T cell receptor (beta chain) derives from a study of Tregs in tolerant kidney transplant recipients. The germline gives CDR1 MNHEY, CDR2 SVGAGI. This CDR3 comprises 15 residues. Between the trimmed V and J ends, which lost 0 bases and 4 bases, there was a span of 10 bases. TCRdb's copy holds only in-frame clones and misses some; the assay was immunoSEQ multiplex PCR. The sample yields 50,000 to 80,000 clones, less than 98% seen once. Regulatory T cells were sorted from thawed PBMCs rested overnight at 37°C with about 210 IU/ml IL-2. Here the sequenced sample was Tregs from blood, taken before the transplant. The rearrangement uses TRBV6-5 and TRBJ1-3, with unresolved D. The receptor comes from a human donor who received a combined kidney and bone marrow transplant. CDR3 nucleotides: TGTGCCAGCAGTTACTCTGTCAGTAACGGAAACACCATATATTTT. Its protein is CASSYSVSNGNTIYF.